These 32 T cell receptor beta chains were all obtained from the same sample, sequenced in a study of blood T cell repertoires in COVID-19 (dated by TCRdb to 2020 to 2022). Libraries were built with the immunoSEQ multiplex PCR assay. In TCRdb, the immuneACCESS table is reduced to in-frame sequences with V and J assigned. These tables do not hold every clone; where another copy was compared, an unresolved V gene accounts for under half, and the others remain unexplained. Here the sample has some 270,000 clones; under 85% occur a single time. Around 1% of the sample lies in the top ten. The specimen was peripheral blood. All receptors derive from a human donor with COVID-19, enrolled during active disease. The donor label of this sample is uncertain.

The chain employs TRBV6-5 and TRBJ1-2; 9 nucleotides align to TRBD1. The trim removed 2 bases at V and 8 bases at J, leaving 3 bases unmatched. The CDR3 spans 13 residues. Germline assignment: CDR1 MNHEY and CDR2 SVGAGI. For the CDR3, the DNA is TGTGCCAGCAGTTACGGGACAGGGAGCGGCTACACCTTC. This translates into CASSYGTGSGYTF.

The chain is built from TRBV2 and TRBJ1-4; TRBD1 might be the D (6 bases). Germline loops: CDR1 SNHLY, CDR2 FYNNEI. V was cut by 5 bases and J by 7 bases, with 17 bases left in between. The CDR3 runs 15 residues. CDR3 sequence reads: CASSPTSGGGEKLFF. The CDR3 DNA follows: TGTGCCAGCAGTCCAACTTCGGGGGGCGGTGAAAAACTGTTTTTT.

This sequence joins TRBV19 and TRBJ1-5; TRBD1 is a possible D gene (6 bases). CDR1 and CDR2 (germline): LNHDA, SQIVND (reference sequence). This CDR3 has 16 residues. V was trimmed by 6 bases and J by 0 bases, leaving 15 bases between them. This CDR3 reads CASRDSGAYSNQPQHF. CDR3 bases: TGTGCCAGTAGGGACAGTGGGGCTTATAGCAATCAGCCCCAGCATTTT.

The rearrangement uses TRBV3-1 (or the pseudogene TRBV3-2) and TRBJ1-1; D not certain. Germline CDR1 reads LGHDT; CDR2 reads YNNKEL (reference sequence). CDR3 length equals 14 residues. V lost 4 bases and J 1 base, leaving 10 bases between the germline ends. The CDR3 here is CASSPNRENTEAFF. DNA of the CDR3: TGTGCCAGCAGCCCCAACCGAGAGAACACTGAAGCTTTCTTT.

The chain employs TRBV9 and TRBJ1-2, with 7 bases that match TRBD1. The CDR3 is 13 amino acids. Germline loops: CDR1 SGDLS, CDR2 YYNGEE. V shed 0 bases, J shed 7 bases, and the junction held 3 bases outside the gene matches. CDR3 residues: CASSVDRGSGYTF. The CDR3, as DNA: TGTGCCAGCAGCGTAGACAGGGGTTCTGGCTACACCTTC. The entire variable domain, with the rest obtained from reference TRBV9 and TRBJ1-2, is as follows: DSGVTQTPKHLITATGQRVTLRCSPRSGDLSVYWYQQSLDQGLQFLIQYYNGEERAKGNILERFSAQQFPDLHSELNLSSLELGDSALYFCASSVDRGSGYTFGSGTRLTVV.

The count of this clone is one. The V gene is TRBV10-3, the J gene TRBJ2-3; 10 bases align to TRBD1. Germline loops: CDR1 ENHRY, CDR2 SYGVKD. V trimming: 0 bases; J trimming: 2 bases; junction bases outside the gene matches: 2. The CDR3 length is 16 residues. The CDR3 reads CAISESDRGHTDTQYF. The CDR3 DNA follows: TGTGCCATCAGTGAGTCTGACAGGGGGCACACAGATACGCAGTATTTT.

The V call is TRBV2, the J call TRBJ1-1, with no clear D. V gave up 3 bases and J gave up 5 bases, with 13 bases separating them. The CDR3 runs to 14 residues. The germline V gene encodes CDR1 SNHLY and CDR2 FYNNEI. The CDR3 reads CASSEVAGRTEAFF. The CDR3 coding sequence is TGTGCCAGCAGTGAGGTCGCGGGGAGGACTGAAGCTTTCTTT. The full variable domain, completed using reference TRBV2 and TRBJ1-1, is EPEVTQTPSHQVTQMGQEVILRCVPISNHLYFYWYRQILGQKVEFLVSFYNNEISEKSEIFDDQFSVERPDGSNFTLKIRSTKLEDSAMYFCASSEVAGRTEAFFGQGTRLTVV.

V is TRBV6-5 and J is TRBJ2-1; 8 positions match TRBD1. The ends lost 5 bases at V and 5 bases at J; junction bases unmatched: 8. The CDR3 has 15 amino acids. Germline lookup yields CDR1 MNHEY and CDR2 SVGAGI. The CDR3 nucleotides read TGTGCCAGCAGTCGACAGGGGTTAGCCGACAATGAGCAGTTCTTC. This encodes CASSRQGLADNEQFF.

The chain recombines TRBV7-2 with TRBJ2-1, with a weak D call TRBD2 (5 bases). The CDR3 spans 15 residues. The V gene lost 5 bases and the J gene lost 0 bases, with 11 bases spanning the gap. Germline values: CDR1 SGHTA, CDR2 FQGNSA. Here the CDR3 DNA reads TGTGCCAGCAGCAATAGCGCGAGCTCCTACAATGAGCAGTTCTTC. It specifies CASSNSASSYNEQFF.

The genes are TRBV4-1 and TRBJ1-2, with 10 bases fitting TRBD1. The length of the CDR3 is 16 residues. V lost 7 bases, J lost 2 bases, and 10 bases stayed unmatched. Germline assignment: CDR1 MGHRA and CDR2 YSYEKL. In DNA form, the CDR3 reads TGCGCCAGCACCGACTTAAGGACAGGGGGAAACTATGGCTACACCTTC. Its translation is CASTDLRTGGNYGYTF.

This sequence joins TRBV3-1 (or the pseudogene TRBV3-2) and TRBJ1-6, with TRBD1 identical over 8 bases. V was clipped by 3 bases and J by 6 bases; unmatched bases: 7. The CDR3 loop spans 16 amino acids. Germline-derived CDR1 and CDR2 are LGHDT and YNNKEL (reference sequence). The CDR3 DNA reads TGTGCCAGCAGCCATTACAGGGGGAACCCTAATTCACCCCTCCACTTT. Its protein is CASSHYRGNPNSPLHF.

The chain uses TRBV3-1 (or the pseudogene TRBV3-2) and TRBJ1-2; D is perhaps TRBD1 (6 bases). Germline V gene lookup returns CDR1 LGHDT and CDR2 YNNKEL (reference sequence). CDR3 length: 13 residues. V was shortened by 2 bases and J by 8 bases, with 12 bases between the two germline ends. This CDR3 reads CASSQPGTSGYTF. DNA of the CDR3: TGTGCCAGCAGCCAACCGGGGACAAGCGGCTACACCTTC.

CDR3 sequence: CASRLAGKNEQFF. CDR3 in DNA: TGTGCCAGCAGACTAGCGGGAAAGAATGAGCAGTTCTTC. The chain combines TRBV14 with TRBJ2-1; 10 bases fit TRBD2. V was pared by 6 bases and J by 7 bases, with 3 bases of the junction left unmatched. The germline CDR1 and CDR2 sequences are SGHDN and FVKESK. The CDR3 extends over 13 amino acids.

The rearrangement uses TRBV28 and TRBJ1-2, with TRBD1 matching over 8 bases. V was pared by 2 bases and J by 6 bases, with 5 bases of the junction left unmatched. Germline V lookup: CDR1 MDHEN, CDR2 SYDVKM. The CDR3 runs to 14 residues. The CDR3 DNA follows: TGTGCCAGCAGTTTACTGGACAGGGCCCATGGCTACACCTTC. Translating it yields CASSLLDRAHGYTF.

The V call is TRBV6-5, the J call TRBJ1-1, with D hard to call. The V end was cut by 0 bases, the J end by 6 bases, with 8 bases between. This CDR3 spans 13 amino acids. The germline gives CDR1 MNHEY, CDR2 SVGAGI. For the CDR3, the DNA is TGTGCCAGCAGTTACTCCTTCGGAGCTGAAGCTTTCTTT. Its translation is CASSYSFGAEAFF.

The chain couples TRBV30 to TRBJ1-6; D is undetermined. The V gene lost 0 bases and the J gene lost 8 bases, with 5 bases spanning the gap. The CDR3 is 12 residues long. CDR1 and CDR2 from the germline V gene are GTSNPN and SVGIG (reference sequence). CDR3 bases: TGTGCCTGGAGTGTACGGTATTCACCCCTCCACTTT. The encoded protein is CAWSVRYSPLHF.

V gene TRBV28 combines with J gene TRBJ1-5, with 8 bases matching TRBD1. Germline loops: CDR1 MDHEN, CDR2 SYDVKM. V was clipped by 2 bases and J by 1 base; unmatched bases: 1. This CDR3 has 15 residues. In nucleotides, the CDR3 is TGTGCCAGCAGTTTACGGACAGGGAGCAATCAGCCCCAGCATTTT. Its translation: CASSLRTGSNQPQHF.

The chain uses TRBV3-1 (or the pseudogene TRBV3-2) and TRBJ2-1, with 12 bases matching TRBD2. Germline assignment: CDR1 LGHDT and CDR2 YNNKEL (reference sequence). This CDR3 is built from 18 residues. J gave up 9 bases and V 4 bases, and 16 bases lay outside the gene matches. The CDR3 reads CASSRTPAASGREGEQFF. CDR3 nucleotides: TGTGCCAGCAGCCGCACTCCAGCGGCTAGCGGGAGGGAGGGTGAGCAGTTCTTC.

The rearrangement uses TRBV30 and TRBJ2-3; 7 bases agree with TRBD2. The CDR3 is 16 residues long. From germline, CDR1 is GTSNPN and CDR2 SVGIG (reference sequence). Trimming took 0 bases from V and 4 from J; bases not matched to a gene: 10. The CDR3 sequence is CAWSVYRGGSADTQYF. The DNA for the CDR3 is TGTGCCTGGAGTGTATACCGGGGCGGGAGCGCAGATACGCAGTATTTT.

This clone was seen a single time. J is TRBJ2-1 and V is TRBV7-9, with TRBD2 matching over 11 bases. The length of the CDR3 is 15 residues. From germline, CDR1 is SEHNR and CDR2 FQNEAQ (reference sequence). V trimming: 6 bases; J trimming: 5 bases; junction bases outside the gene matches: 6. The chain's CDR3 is CASSSGTSGHNEQFF. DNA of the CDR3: TGTGCCAGCAGTTCCGGGACTAGCGGTCACAATGAGCAGTTCTTC.

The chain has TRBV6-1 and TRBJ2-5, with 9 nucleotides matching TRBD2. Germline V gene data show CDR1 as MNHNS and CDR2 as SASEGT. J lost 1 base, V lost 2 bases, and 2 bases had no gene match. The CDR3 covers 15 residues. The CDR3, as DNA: TGTGCCAGCAGTGAACCAGCGGGAGGCCAAGAGACCCAGTACTTC. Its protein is CASSEPAGGQETQYF.

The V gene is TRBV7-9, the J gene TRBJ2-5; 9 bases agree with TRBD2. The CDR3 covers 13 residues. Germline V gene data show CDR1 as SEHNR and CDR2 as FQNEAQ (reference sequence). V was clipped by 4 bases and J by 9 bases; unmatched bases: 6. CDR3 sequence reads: CASSSLAGVPQYF. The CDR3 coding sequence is TGTGCCAGCAGCTCTTTAGCGGGGGTGCCCCAGTACTTC. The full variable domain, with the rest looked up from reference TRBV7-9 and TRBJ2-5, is DTGVSQNPRHKITKRGQNVTFRCDPISEHNRLYWYRQTLGQGPEFLTYFQNEAQLEKSRLLSDRFSAERPKGSFSTLEIQRTEQGDSAMYLCASSSLAGVPQYFGPGTRLLVL.

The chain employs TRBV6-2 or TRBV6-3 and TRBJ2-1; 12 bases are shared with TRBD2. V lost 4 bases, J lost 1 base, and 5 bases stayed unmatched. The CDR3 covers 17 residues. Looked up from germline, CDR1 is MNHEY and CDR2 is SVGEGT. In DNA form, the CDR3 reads TGTGCCAGCAGTTCCTCAGGGACTAGCGGGTCCTACAATGAGCAGTTCTTC. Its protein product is CASSSSGTSGSYNEQFF.

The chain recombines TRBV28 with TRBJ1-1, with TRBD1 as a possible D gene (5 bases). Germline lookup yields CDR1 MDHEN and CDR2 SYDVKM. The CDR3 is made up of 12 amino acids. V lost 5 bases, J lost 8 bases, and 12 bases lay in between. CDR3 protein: CASSPLRGEAFF. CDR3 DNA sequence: TGTGCCAGCAGTCCCCTGCGGGGGGAAGCTTTCTTT. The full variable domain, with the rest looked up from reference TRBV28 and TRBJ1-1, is DVKVTQSSRYLVKRTGEKVFLECVQDMDHENMFWYRQDPGLGLRLIYFSYDVKMKEKGDIPEGYSVSREKKERFSLILESASTNQTSMYLCASSPLRGEAFFGQGTRLTVV.

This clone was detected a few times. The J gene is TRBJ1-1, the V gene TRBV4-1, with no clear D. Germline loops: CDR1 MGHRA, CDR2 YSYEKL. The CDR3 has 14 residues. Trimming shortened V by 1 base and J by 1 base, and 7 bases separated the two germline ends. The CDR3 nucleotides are TGCGCCAGCAGCCAAGGGCACACGAACACTGAAGCTTTCTTT. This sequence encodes CASSQGHTNTEAFF.

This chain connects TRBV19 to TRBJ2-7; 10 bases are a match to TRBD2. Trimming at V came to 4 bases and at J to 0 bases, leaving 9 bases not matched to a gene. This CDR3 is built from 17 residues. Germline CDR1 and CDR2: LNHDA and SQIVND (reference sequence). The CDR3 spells CASSKASGLASSYEQYF. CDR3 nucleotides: TGTGCCAGTAGTAAGGCATCGGGACTAGCGAGCTCCTACGAGCAGTACTTC.

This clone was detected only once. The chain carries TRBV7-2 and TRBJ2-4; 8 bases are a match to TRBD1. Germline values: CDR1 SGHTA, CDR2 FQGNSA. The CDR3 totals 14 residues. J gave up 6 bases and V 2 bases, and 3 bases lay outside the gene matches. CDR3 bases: TGTGCCAGCAGCTTACAGGGGGCTGTAAACATTCAGTACTTC. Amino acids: CASSLQGAVNIQYF. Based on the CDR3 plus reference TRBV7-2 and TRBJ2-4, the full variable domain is GAGVSQSPSNKVTEKGKDVELRCDPISGHTALYWYRQSLGQGLEFLIYFQGNSAPDKSGLPSDRFSAERTGGSVSTLTIQRTQQEDSAVYLCASSLQGAVNIQYFGAGTRLSVL.

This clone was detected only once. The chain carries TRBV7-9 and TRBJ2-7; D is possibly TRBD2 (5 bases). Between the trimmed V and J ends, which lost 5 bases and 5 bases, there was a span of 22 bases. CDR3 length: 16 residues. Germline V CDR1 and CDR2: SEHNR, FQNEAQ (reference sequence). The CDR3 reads CASSEPVDSLKDEQYF. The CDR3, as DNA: TGTGCCAGCAGCGAACCAGTGGACTCCCTGAAGGACGAGCAGTACTTC.

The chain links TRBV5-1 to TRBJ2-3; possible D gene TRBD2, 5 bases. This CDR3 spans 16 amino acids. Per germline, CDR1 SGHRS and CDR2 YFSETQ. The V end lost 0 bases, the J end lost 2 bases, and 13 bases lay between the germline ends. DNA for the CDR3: TGCGCCAGCAGCTTGGATGGACTCATCCACACAGATACGCAGTATTTT. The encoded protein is CASSLDGLIHTDTQYF.

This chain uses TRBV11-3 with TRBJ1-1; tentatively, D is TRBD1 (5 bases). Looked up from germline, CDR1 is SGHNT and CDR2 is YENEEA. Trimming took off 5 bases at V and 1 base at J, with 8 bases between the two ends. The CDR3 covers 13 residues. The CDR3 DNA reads TGTGCCAGCAGCATCGACAGGAACACTGAAGCTTTCTTT. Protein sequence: CASSIDRNTEAFF.

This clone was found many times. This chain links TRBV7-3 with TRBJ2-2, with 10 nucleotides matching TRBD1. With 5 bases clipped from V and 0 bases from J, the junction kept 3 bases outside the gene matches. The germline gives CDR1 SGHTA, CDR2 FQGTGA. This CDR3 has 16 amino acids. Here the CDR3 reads CASSPGTGANTGELFF. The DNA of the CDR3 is TGTGCCAGCAGCCCCGGGACAGGGGCGAACACCGGGGAGCTGTTTTTT.

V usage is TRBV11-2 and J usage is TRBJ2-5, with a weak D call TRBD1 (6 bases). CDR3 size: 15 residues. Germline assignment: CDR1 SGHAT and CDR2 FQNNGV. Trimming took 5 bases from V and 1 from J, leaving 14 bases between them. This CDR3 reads CASSIRGLIQETQYF. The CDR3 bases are TGTGCCAGCAGCATAAGGGGGTTAATCCAAGAGACCCAGTACTTC.